This T cell receptor beta chain comes out of a study of blood T cell repertoires in COVID-19. About the study: The study drew acute and convalescent COVID-19 samples from the United States, Italy and Spain. PBMCs, B-cell-depleted T cells, or T cells provided the cDNA or gDNA that made up the material.

Trimming took off 2 bases at V and 0 bases at J, with 5 bases between the two ends. Germline V gene lookup returns CDR1 MNHEY and CDR2 SVGEGT. This CDR3 has 14 residues. In the original processing: By means of reference gene primer amplification, nucleated cell counts were estimated. Assay: immunoSEQ multiplex PCR; the TCRdb copy retains only in-frame clones and omits some. V and J calls and clone size are as listed in that table; D and trimming were resolved from the DNA. The sample lists 55,000 to 80,000 clones; more than 80% were seen once. This chain joins TRBV6-2 or TRBV6-3 and TRBJ1-5; D remains ambiguous. Sequenced input: peripheral blood. The receptor was isolated from a man aged 45-65 years with acute or convalescent COVID-19. The chain's CDR3 is CASSYGHSNQPQHF. The CDR3 DNA follows: TGTGCCAGCAGTTACGGCCATAGCAATCAGCCCCAGCATTTT.